This T cell receptor (beta chain) originates from a study of high-grade serous ovarian cancer treatment subgroups (TCRdb year 2021). Some background on the complete study: Sequencing yielded a mean of 14,192 reads and under 7,500 unique TCR beta rearrangements per sample. One primary tumor sample and two metastatic tumor samples were collected from each patient, for a total of 90 samples. The cohort comprised 30 patients: approximately 10 with no residual disease after primary surgery (R0), approximately 10 excellent NACT responders, and approximately 10 poor NACT responders. The study profiled TCR beta repertoires in high-grade serous ovarian cancer patients grouped by complete gross resection or neoadjuvant chemotherapy response under a laparoscopic triage algorithm.

V drops 3 bases and J drops 4 bases, leaving 16 bases in between. The germline V gene (reference sequence) supplies CDR1 MNHEY and CDR2 SMNVEV. The CDR3, cysteine through phenylalanine, is 15 amino acids long. Only the CDR3 region is kept as DNA, spanning 45 bases read in frame from base 1. Broad study findings and their caveats: TCR clonal relatedness correlated positively with neoantigen level and, by trend, with copy number variation and mutation load from whole-genome sequencing. The TCR repertoire analyses centered on CDR3, leaving CDR1 and CDR2 unanalyzed. Spatial information was not captured by bulk tumor TCR sequencing, so insight into HGSC tumor complexity and diversity was limited. Tumors from the same patient had repertoire similarity ranging from 0.11 to 0.79, while tumors from different patients showed almost no similarity.

The roughly 100 tumor samples were subjected to high-throughput TCR profiling using ImmunoSEQ. For the original study's pipeline: To measure repertoire diversity, the metrics used were richness (unique productive sequences), clonality, evenness and relatedness, and the Bhattacharyya coefficient was used to assess similarity between samples. Conclusions stayed consistent in a sensitivity analysis that left out TCRs with fewer than two reads. Drawn from immuneACCESS, this table holds only the in-frame rearrangements with V and J called that TCRdb kept. Clones are partly lost; checked studies trace under half to an unresolved V gene and leave the rest unexplained. That table is the source of V, J and clone size, and D and trimming were worked out from the DNA. This sample is represented by some 7,000 clones; 75% to 80% of them were singletons. The ten biggest clones cover around 4.9% of the sample.

Regarding this clone: This clone's antigen is unknown. Base qualities are missing; no much larger clone stands one base away.

Tumor samples were collected prior to definitive surgery or chemotherapy. Genomic DNA extraction was performed by the MD Anderson Biospecimen Extraction Resource, and TCR sequencing was carried out by the MD Anderson Cancer Genomics Laboratory. This TCR derives from a human donor with high-grade serous ovarian cancer. Sequenced sample: tumor tissue. The rearrangement joined TRBV27 to TRBJ2-7; the D assignment is uncertain and may be TRBD1 or TRBD2, with 7 bases supporting each. The CDR3 region reads CASSFRYQGGYEQYF. Read as DNA, the sequence is TGTGCCAGCAGTTTCCGGTACCAGGGGGGGTACGAGCAGTACTTC.